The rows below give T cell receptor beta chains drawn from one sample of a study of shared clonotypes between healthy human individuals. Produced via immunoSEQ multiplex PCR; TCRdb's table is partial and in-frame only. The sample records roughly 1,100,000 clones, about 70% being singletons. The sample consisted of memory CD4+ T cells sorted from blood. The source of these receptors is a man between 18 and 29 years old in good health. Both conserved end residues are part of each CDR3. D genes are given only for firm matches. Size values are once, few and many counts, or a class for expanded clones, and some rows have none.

DNA: TGTGCCAGTAGTCCACAGGAACTCGGGAACTATGGCTACACCTTC; CDR3: CASSPQELGNYGYTF; D: NA; J: TRBJ1-2; size: few; V: TRBV19
DNA: TGCAGCGTGGGACAGGGGGCTTTTAATGAAAAACTGTTTTTT; CDR3: CSVGQGAFNEKLFF; D: TRBD1; J: TRBJ1-4; size: NA; V: TRBV29-1
DNA: TGTGCCAGCAGTGAGGGAAGGGACACACATACGCAGTATTTT; CDR3: CASSEGRDTHTQYF; D: NA; J: TRBJ2-3; size: NA; V: TRBV2
DNA: TGCGCCAGCAGCAGGGAACAGCAAACGGCGGGAGTCGGGGAGCTGTTTTTT; CDR3: CASSREQQTAGVGELFF; D: TRBD2; J: TRBJ2-2; size: NA; V: TRBV5-1
DNA: TGTGCCAGCAGACGGACTAGCGGGAATAAAAATGAGCAGTTCTTC; CDR3: CASRRTSGNKNEQFF; D: TRBD2; J: TRBJ2-1; size: NA; V: TRBV6-5
DNA: TGTGCCAGCAGTGGTTCGTTCATTGAGCAGTTCTTC; CDR3: CASSGSFIEQFF; D: NA; J: TRBJ2-1; size: NA; V: TRBV6-1
DNA: TGTGCCAGCAGGCAGCGACAGGGGGCGGGGGAGCAGTACTTC; CDR3: CASRQRQGAGEQYF; D: TRBD1; J: TRBJ2-7; size: NA; V: TRBV2
DNA: TGTGCCAGCAGCCCCGTGGACAGGGGGAACTACAATGAGCAGTTCTTC; CDR3: CASSPVDRGNYNEQFF; D: TRBD1; J: TRBJ2-1; size: NA; V: TRBV4-2
DNA: TGTGCCAGCAGCCAAGATCGGGCATTTGGTGGCTACACCTTC; CDR3: CASSQDRAFGGYTF; D: NA; J: TRBJ1-2; size: few; V: TRBV4-2
DNA: TGTGCCAGCAGCTCTCGACAGGGGTTCGGCTACGAGCAGTACTTC; CDR3: CASSSRQGFGYEQYF; D: TRBD1; J: TRBJ2-7; size: NA; V: TRBV13
DNA: TGCGCCAGCAGATTAGGGGGGTTGGCCTATGGCTACACCTTC; CDR3: CASRLGGLAYGYTF; D: NA; J: TRBJ1-2; size: NA; V: TRBV5-1
DNA: TGCGCCAGCAGCTTGGAGGAAGGTTCACCCCTCCACTTT; CDR3: CASSLEEGSPLHF; D: NA; J: TRBJ1-6; size: NA; V: TRBV5-1
DNA: TGTGCCAGCAGCAAACATGACAGGGGGAATGGAAACACCATATATTTT; CDR3: CASSKHDRGNGNTIYF; D: TRBD1; J: TRBJ1-3; size: NA; V: TRBV11-2
DNA: TGTGCCACCAGCAGAGATACGGAAAAGGCCCAGCATTTT; CDR3: CATSRDTEKAQHF; D: NA; J: TRBJ1-5; size: NA; V: TRBV15
DNA: TGTGCCATCAGTAACGGGGGGGCCAAAGAGACCCAGTACTTC; CDR3: CAISNGGAKETQYF; D: TRBD2; J: TRBJ2-5; size: NA; V: TRBV10-3
DNA: TGTGCCAGCTCTGACCCAGGGTTAGCTAATGAAAAACTGTTTTTT; CDR3: CASSDPGLANEKLFF; D: NA; J: TRBJ1-4; size: NA; V: TRBV2
DNA: TGTGCTAGTGGTACCGGACACTCGAACACTGAAGCTTTCTTT; CDR3: CASGTGHSNTEAFF; D: NA; J: TRBJ1-1; size: NA; V: TRBV12-5
DNA: TGTGCCAGTAGTATTGGTGGGAGTACGGAGACCCAGTACTTC; CDR3: CASSIGGSTETQYF; D: NA; J: TRBJ2-5; size: NA; V: TRBV19
DNA: TGTGCCAGCAGCTTAGTGGACTGGAATTACAATGAGCAGTTCTTC; CDR3: CASSLVDWNYNEQFF; D: NA; J: TRBJ2-1; size: NA; V: TRBV7-2
DNA: TGTGCCAGCAGCTTAAGCAGTATTGAGCAGTTCTTC; CDR3: CASSLSSIEQFF; D: NA; J: TRBJ2-1; size: NA; V: TRBV7-9
DNA: TGTGCCAGCAGTTACTCCCGGGGTTACGAGCAGTACTTC; CDR3: CASSYSRGYEQYF; D: NA; J: TRBJ2-7; size: NA; V: TRBV6-5
DNA: TGTGCCAGCAGCCCCCAGGGAAACACCATATATTTT; CDR3: CASSPQGNTIYF; D: NA; J: TRBJ1-3; size: NA; V: TRBV7-2
DNA: TGTGCCTGGAGTAAACAACCAGGGTTTGATGAAAAACTGTTTTTT; CDR3: CAWSKQPGFDEKLFF; D: NA; J: TRBJ1-4; size: once; V: TRBV30
DNA: TGTGCCTGGAGATCGAAATCATCTGAAGCTTTCTTT; CDR3: CAWRSKSSEAFF; D: NA; J: TRBJ1-1; size: NA; V: TRBV30
DNA: TGTGCCAGCAGAAGTTCAGGGAGGGGGTTAAACACTGAAGCTTTCTTT; CDR3: CASRSSGRGLNTEAFF; D: NA; J: TRBJ1-1; size: NA; V: TRBV28
DNA: TGTGCCAGCAGCCGGGACAGGGGGTTGCGCTACACCTTC; CDR3: CASSRDRGLRYTF; D: TRBD1; J: TRBJ1-2; size: few; V: TRBV5-4
DNA: TGTGCCAGCAGCTTAGCGCTAACAGGGGGAACTGAAGCTTTCTTT; CDR3: CASSLALTGGTEAFF; D: TRBD1; J: TRBJ1-1; size: NA; V: TRBV7-9
DNA: TGTGCCACCGAACCGGGACTAGCGATCTATACGCAGTATTTT; CDR3: CATEPGLAIYTQYF; D: TRBD2; J: TRBJ2-3; size: few; V: TRBV7-2
DNA: TGTGCCAGCAGTGAAGGTCGATCTTCACCCCTCCACTTT; CDR3: CASSEGRSSPLHF; D: NA; J: TRBJ1-6; size: medium-sized; V: TRBV2
DNA: TGTGCCAGTACTTTTACAAGGACCTACGAGCAGTACTTC; CDR3: CASTFTRTYEQYF; D: NA; J: TRBJ2-7; size: NA; V: TRBV2
DNA: TGTGCCAGCTCACCACTACAGGGGAATGAGCAGTTCTTC; CDR3: CASSPLQGNEQFF; D: TRBD1; J: TRBJ2-1; size: NA; V: TRBV18
DNA: TGTGCCAGCAGTCCACCGGGAGGCCCCTATGGCTACACCTTC; CDR3: CASSPPGGPYGYTF; D: NA; J: TRBJ1-2; size: NA; V: TRBV28
DNA: TGTGCCAGCAGAAGGACTAGCGGGAGCTACGAGCAGTACTTC; CDR3: CASRRTSGSYEQYF; D: TRBD2; J: TRBJ2-7; size: NA; V: TRBV27
DNA: TGCGCCAGCAGCCACCCGGGGGGGGTTGGCTACACCTTC; CDR3: CASSHPGGVGYTF; D: NA; J: TRBJ1-2; size: NA; V: TRBV4-1
DNA: TGTGCCAGCAGTGAACCTGGGACTGGAAACACCATATATTTT; CDR3: CASSEPGTGNTIYF; D: NA; J: TRBJ1-3; size: NA; V: TRBV2
DNA: TGCGCCAGCAGCCAGGAGAGAGGCACAGATACGCAGTATTTT; CDR3: CASSQERGTDTQYF; D: NA; J: TRBJ2-3; size: NA; V: TRBV4-3
DNA: TGTGCCAGCAGCTTCGGACAGGGGGCGCTCGAGCAGTACTTC; CDR3: CASSFGQGALEQYF; D: TRBD1; J: TRBJ2-7; size: NA; V: TRBV7-2
DNA: TGTGCCAGCTCCCCGGGGCGTCAATGGGAGCAGTTCTTC; CDR3: CASSPGRQWEQFF; D: NA; J: TRBJ2-1; size: many; V: TRBV18
DNA: TGTGCCAGCACCAGGGGTGGAAACACCATATATTTT; CDR3: CASTRGGNTIYF; D: NA; J: TRBJ1-3; size: NA; V: TRBV25-1
DNA: TGTGCCAGCAGTGATCCTCAGGTTTTTACCGGGGAGCTGTTTTTT; CDR3: CASSDPQVFTGELFF; D: NA; J: TRBJ2-2; size: many; V: TRBV6-1
DNA: TGTGCCAGCAGTTTATCGGGGAGAGGGGTCCGGGATGAGCAGTTCTTC; CDR3: CASSLSGRGVRDEQFF; D: NA; J: TRBJ2-1; size: NA; V: TRBV27
DNA: TGTGCCAGTAGTCCAGGGAAGGTTCGAAGTCGGGAAAAACTGTTTTTT; CDR3: CASSPGKVRSREKLFF; D: NA; J: TRBJ1-4; size: few; V: TRBV19
DNA: TGTGCCAGCAGCTTATGGGAGACTAGCGGGAGTGGAGGCGAGACCCAGTACTTC; CDR3: CASSLWETSGSGGETQYF; D: TRBD2; J: TRBJ2-5; size: NA; V: TRBV7-2
DNA: TGTGCCAGCAGCCAAGCTGCGGCGACGTCGACAGATACGCAGTATTTT; CDR3: CASSQAAATSTDTQYF; D: NA; J: TRBJ2-3; size: once; V: TRBV4-2
DNA: TGTGCCATCAGTGAGTTTGGGGGATCGGGTAATCAGCCCCAGCATTTT; CDR3: CAISEFGGSGNQPQHF; D: NA; J: TRBJ1-5; size: NA; V: TRBV10-3
DNA: TGTGCCAGCAGTTGGACTTCTCGTCCGGAGACCCAGTACTTC; CDR3: CASSWTSRPETQYF; D: NA; J: TRBJ2-5; size: NA; V: TRBV5-6
DNA: TGTGCCAGCAGCTTAGGACAGCTCTCTGGAAACACCATATATTTT; CDR3: CASSLGQLSGNTIYF; D: NA; J: TRBJ1-3; size: NA; V: TRBV7-6
DNA: TGTGCCAGCACCGTGGGTGACCGGTCCTACGAGCAGTACTTC; CDR3: CASTVGDRSYEQYF; D: NA; J: TRBJ2-7; size: NA; V: TRBV6-1
DNA: TGTGCCAGCACTTTCACCCCCGCGGCGTCCTACGAGCAGTACTTC; CDR3: CASTFTPAASYEQYF; D: NA; J: TRBJ2-7; size: NA; V: TRBV6-1
DNA: TGTGCCAGTAGTCGGGGCCAGGGATATGAAAAACTGTTTTTT; CDR3: CASSRGQGYEKLFF; D: NA; J: TRBJ1-4; size: NA; V: TRBV19
DNA: TGTGCCAGCAGTTTACTCGCAGGAGGGGGAATGAACACTGAAGCTTTCTTT; CDR3: CASSLLAGGGMNTEAFF; D: NA; J: TRBJ1-1; size: NA; V: TRBV28
DNA: TGTGCCAGTAGTATGGGGACTAGCGGGAAAGGTGAGCAGTTCTTC; CDR3: CASSMGTSGKGEQFF; D: TRBD2; J: TRBJ2-1; size: few; V: TRBV19
DNA: TGCGCCAGCAGCTCCCAGGGGGTTAAACAAGAGACCCAGTACTTC; CDR3: CASSSQGVKQETQYF; D: TRBD1; J: TRBJ2-5; size: NA; V: TRBV5-1
DNA: TGTGCCAGCAGTCGGGGATCGGGCCAAGAGACCCAGTACTTC; CDR3: CASSRGSGQETQYF; D: NA; J: TRBJ2-5; size: NA; V: TRBV25-1
DNA: TGTGCCAGCAGTGATGGAGACAGGGACCAAGAGACCCAGTACTTC; CDR3: CASSDGDRDQETQYF; D: TRBD1; J: TRBJ2-5; size: NA; V: TRBV2
DNA: TGTGCCATCAGTGAGCGGGCGGGTGAAGCTTTCTTT; CDR3: CAISERAGEAFF; D: NA; J: TRBJ1-1; size: few; V: TRBV10-3
DNA: TGTGCCAGCAGCAAGGGACATCTGGGGGATACGCAGTATTTT; CDR3: CASSKGHLGDTQYF; D: NA; J: TRBJ2-3; size: NA; V: TRBV7-9
DNA: TGCAGCGTCTCTCCCAGCCAAGAGACCCAGTACTTC; CDR3: CSVSPSQETQYF; D: NA; J: TRBJ2-5; size: NA; V: TRBV29-1
DNA: TGCGCCAGCAGCTTGGCCGGGGGCCCTTGGGATACGCAGTATTTT; CDR3: CASSLAGGPWDTQYF; D: NA; J: TRBJ2-3; size: NA; V: TRBV5-1